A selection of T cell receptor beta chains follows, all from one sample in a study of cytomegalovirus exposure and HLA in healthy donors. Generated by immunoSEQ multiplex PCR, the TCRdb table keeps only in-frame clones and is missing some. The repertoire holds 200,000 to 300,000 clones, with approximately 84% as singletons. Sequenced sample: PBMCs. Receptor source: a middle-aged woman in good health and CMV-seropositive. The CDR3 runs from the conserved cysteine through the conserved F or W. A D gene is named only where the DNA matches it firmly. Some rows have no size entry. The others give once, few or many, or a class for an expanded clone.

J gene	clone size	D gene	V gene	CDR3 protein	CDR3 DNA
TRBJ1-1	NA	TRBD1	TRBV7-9	CSSSRQGMNTEAFF	TGTTCCAGCAGCCGACAGGGGATGAACACTGAAGCTTTCTTT
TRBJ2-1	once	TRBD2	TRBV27	CASSLPGTSGSNKQFF	TGTGCCAGCAGTTTACCCGGGACTAGCGGGAGCAATAAGCAGTTCTTC
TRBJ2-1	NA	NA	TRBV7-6	CASAKISSDGEQFF	TGTGCCAGCGCCAAAATTTCTAGCGACGGTGAGCAGTTCTTC
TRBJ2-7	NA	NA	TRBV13	CASSLGTGTSQYF	TGTGCCAGCAGCTTAGGAACAGGGACCTCGCAGTACTTC
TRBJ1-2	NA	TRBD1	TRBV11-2	CASSLPRTGNYGYTF	TGTGCCAGCAGCTTACCCCGGACAGGAAACTATGGCTACACCTTC
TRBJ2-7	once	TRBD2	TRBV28	CASSLASGFSYEQYF	TGTGCCAGCAGTTTAGCTAGCGGGTTCTCCTACGAGCAGTACTTC
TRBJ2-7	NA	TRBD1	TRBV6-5	CASSSPGQGASEQYF	TGTGCCAGCAGCTCTCCGGGACAGGGGGCCTCCGAGCAGTACTTC
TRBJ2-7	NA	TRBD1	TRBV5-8	CARGGTGREQYF	TGTGCCAGGGGGGGGACAGGGCGAGAGCAGTACTTC
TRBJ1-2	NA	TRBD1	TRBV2	CASTLLGQGLYGYTF	TGTGCCAGCACCTTACTCGGACAGGGACTGTATGGCTACACCTTC
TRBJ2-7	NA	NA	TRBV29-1	CSVVRDITSYEQYF	TGCAGCGTTGTAAGGGACATCACCTCCTACGAGCAGTACTTC
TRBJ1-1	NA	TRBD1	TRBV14	CASSQAGGVYTEAFF	TGTGCCAGCAGCCAAGCAGGGGGCGTTTATACTGAAGCTTTCTTT
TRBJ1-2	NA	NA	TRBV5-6	CASSGTGSDYGYTF	TGTGCCAGCAGCGGAACAGGGTCGGACTATGGCTACACCTTC
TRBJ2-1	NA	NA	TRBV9	CASSPLSGINEQFF	TGTGCCAGCAGCCCCTTATCGGGGATCAATGAGCAGTTCTTC
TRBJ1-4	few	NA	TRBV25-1	CASSEGTSTNEKLFF	TGTGCCAGCAGTGAAGGGACATCAACTAATGAAAAACTGTTTTTT